This T cell receptor beta chain was profiled in a study of blood T cell repertoires in COVID-19. With 8 bases removed from V and 0 bases from J, the gap between germline ends came to 23 bases. The length of the CDR3 is 17 residues. The germline CDR1 and CDR2 sequences are SEHNR and FQNEAQ (reference sequence). Clones were sequenced by immunoSEQ multiplex PCR, and TCRdb holds only the in-frame ones, with some missing. The data show about 330,000 clones, approximately 88% seen once. The chain recombines TRBV7-9 with TRBJ2-7; tentatively, D is TRBD2 (5 bases). The clonotype comes from a man between 25 and 39 years old who had recovered from COVID-19. The sequenced sample consisted of PBMCs or T cells enriched from blood (not recorded which). CDR3 sequence reads: CASGGKPSNLNSYEQYF. The DNA for the CDR3 is TGTGCCAGCGGAGGAAAACCGAGCAACCTTAACTCCTACGAGCAGTACTTC.